This is a list of T cell receptor beta chains from one sample in a study of PD-L1 blockade in urothelial cancer. Sequencing used immunoSEQ multiplex PCR; TCRdb keeps in-frame clones, though not all of them. This sample has approximately 67,000 clones; 75% to 90% occur once, and the top ten carry 15%. The specimen was PBMCs, collected around atezolizumab (anti-PD-L1) treatment. The receptors originated from a man in his sixties with urothelial cancer. CDR3s include the opening cysteine and the closing phenylalanine or tryptophan. The D gene is left open where the match is weak. Part of the rows lack a size; the others show once, few, many or a class for expanded clones.

>-|TRBV2|TRBD1|TRBJ1-6
TGTGCCAGCAGTGATGGGGGACAGAGCTCCTATAATTCACCCCTCCACTTT
CASSDGGQSSYNSPLHF
>-|TRBV6-5|TRBD2|TRBJ2-1
TGTGCCAGCAGTCAGAAGCGGGGGCCCCATGAGCAGTTCTTC
CASSQKRGPHEQFF
>-|TRBV30|-|TRBJ2-6
TGTGCCCGCTTGGCCTCTGGGGCCAACGTCCTGACTTTC
CARLASGANVLTF
>-|TRBV7-9|-|TRBJ1-1
TGTGCCAGCAGTCTAGAGGCGGCGGTGAACACTGAAGCTTTCTTT
CASSLEAAVNTEAFF
>-|TRBV9|-|TRBJ1-2
TGTGCCAGCAGCCCAGACCCCCGGAGGTTCTATGGCTACACCTTC
CASSPDPRRFYGYTF
>-|TRBV29-1|-|TRBJ2-4
TGCAGCGTTGAAGATCTTAGCAAAAACATTCAGTACTTC
CSVEDLSKNIQYF
>-|TRBV11-3|-|TRBJ1-1
TGTGCCAGCAGCTTAGCAGTTATTGACACTGAAGCTTTCTTT
CASSLAVIDTEAFF
>-|TRBV11-2|TRBD1|TRBJ2-7
TGTGCCAGCACCCAAACCCGGACAGGGGGGGGCGAGCAGTACTTC
CASTQTRTGGGEQYF
>-|TRBV6-5|-|TRBJ2-1
TGTGCCAGCAGTTACTCCTTAGGGGGTGAGCAGTTCTTC
CASSYSLGGEQFF
>-|TRBV5-4|-|TRBJ1-6
TGTGCCAGCAGCCGTTCACAAACGGGGTACCAGAGCTCCTATAATTCACCCCTCCACTTT
CASSRSQTGYQSSYNSPLHF
>-|TRBV4-2|-|TRBJ2-2
TGTGCCAGCAGCCTCCCGGACTCCCTCACCGGGGAGCTGTTTTTT
CASSLPDSLTGELFF
>few|TRBV6-5|TRBD1|TRBJ1-2
TGTGCCAGCAGCAGGGGGGTTTCCCACGGCTACACCTTC
CASSRGVSHGYTF
>-|TRBV7-2|TRBD2|TRBJ2-3
TGTGCCAGCAGCGTCTCCGGGACTAGCGGAACGCAGTATTTT
CASSVSGTSGTQYF
>once|TRBV7-2|-|TRBJ2-2
TGTGCCAGCAGCTTAGCCCCCAGTGGGGAGCTGTTTTTT
CASSLAPSGELFF
>-|TRBV5-1|-|TRBJ2-7
TGCGCCAGCAGCTTGGCTCCGGAGACCTCCTACGAGCAGTACTTC
CASSLAPETSYEQYF
>-|TRBV2|TRBD2|TRBJ2-5
TGTGCCAGCAGTGCGGGGACTAGGGAAGAGACCCAGTACTTC
CASSAGTREETQYF
>-|TRBV7-3|TRBD2|TRBJ2-7
TGTGCCAGCAGCCTCAACCCCTGGTTAGCGGGGGGGCGTGGGAACGAGCAGTACTTC
CASSLNPWLAGGRGNEQYF
>-|TRBV7-9|TRBD1|TRBJ1-2
TGTGCCAGCAGCTTAGTTCTGGGGACAGGGGATTATGGCTACACCTTC
CASSLVLGTGDYGYTF
>-|TRBV6-5|TRBD1|TRBJ2-7
TGTGCCAGTAACCGCCGGGACAGGGGGTCTTACGAGCAGTACTTC
CASNRRDRGSYEQYF
>-|TRBV6-1|TRBD2|TRBJ2-1
TGTGCCAGCAGTGAACTGCGGGGGGAGGTGTTCTTC
CASSELRGEVFF
>-|TRBV14|-|TRBJ1-2
TGTGCCAGCAGCCAATCCAGGGCCTATGGCTACACCTTC
CASSQSRAYGYTF
>-|TRBV7-2|TRBD1|TRBJ1-2
TGTGCCAGCAGCACCCCCGGGACAGCCGTCCCCAGGAGCTACACCTTC
CASSTPGTAVPRSYTF
>-|TRBV5-1|-|TRBJ2-2
TGCGCCAGCAGCTTGGGCGTTCTGGGGCCCGGGGAGCTGTTTTTT
CASSLGVLGPGELFF
>-|TRBV7-6|TRBD1|TRBJ2-3
TGTGCCAGCAGCCCCCTAGGACAGGGGGCTAGAGATACGCAGTATTTT
CASSPLGQGARDTQYF
>-|TRBV6-5|-|TRBJ1-5
TGTGCCAGCAGTTACTCGACTGGGGAGGATCAGCCCCAGCATTTT
CASSYSTGEDQPQHF
>-|TRBV9|TRBD2|TRBJ2-1
TGTGCCAGCAGCGTAGTGGTTAGCGGGGGCTACAATGAGCAGTTCTTC
CASSVVVSGGYNEQFF
>-|TRBV28|-|TRBJ1-5
TGTGCCAGCCGTACCCGAGGGAGCAATCAGCCCCAGCATTTT
CASRTRGSNQPQHF
>-|TRBV5-8|TRBD2|TRBJ2-5
TGTGCCAGCAGCATCGGACTAGCGGGGACCCAAGAGACCCAGTACTTC
CASSIGLAGTQETQYF
>-|TRBV6-5|TRBD2|TRBJ2-1
TGTGCCAGCAGCTCCGGGACTAGCGGCTACAATGAGCAGTTCTTC
CASSSGTSGYNEQFF
>-|TRBV5-6|TRBD1|TRBJ1-6
TGTGCCAGCAGCTCAACATACTCCAACAGGGGTTATAATTCACCCCTCCACTTT
CASSSTYSNRGYNSPLHF
>-|TRBV6-4|-|TRBJ2-7
TGTGCCAGCAGTGACCCCTTTTCAACAGGCCGGGAGCAGTACTTC
CASSDPFSTGREQYF
>-|TRBV5-4|TRBD1|TRBJ1-2
TGTGCCAGCAGTCATTCGGACAGGGAGTATGGCTACACCTTC
CASSHSDREYGYTF
>-|TRBV19|-|TRBJ1-4
TGTGCCAGTAGTATAGGGGAGGCTAATGAAAAACTGTTTTTT
CASSIGEANEKLFF
>-|TRBV5-1|-|TRBJ2-3
TGCGCCAGCAGCCGCGGGACGGTGACCACAGATACGCAGTATTTT
CASSRGTVTTDTQYF
>-|TRBV7-6|-|TRBJ1-3
TGTGCCAGCAGCGAACAGGGAAGTCGGGGATCTGGAAACACCATATATTTT
CASSEQGSRGSGNTIYF
>-|TRBV11-3|-|TRBJ2-2
TGTGCCAGCAATACAGGACCGAACACCGGGGAGCTGTTTTTT
CASNTGPNTGELFF
>-|TRBV4-1|TRBD1|TRBJ1-5
TGCGCCAGCAGCCCCGACGGGACAGGGTTACAGCCCCAGCATTTT
CASSPDGTGLQPQHF
>-|TRBV5-1|TRBD2|TRBJ2-2
TGCGCCAGCAGCCGAAGCGGGGGGGGAGGAACCGGGGAGCTGTTTTTT
CASSRSGGGGTGELFF
>once|TRBV11-3|TRBD2|TRBJ2-1
TGTGCCAGCAGCTCCAAGGGTGAGGCGGGGGGGCTCTTCGGCTACAATGAGCAGTTCTTC
CASSSKGEAGGLFGYNEQFF
>-|TRBV19|TRBD1|TRBJ2-4
TGTGCCAGTATGGGACAGGGGTGGAACATTCAGTACTTC
CASMGQGWNIQYF